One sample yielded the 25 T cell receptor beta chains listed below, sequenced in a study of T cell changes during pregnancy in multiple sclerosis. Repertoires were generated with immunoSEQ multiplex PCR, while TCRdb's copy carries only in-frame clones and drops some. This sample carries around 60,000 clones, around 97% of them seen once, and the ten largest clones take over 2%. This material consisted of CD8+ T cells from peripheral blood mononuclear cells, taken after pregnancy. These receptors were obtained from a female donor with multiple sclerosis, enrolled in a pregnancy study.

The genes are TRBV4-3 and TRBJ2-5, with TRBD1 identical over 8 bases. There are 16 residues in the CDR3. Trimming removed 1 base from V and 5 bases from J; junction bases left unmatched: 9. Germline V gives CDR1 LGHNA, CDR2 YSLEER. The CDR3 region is CASSQGVAGGMETQYF. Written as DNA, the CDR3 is TGCGCCAGCAGCCAAGGGGTGGCAGGGGGCATGGAGACCCAGTACTTC.

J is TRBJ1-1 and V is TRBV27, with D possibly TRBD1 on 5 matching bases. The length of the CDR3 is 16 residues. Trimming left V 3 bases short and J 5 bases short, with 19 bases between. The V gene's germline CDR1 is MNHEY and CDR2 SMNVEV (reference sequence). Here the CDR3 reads CASSFRYPQGGTEAFF. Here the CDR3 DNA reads TGTGCCAGCAGTTTCCGATACCCCCAGGGAGGGACTGAAGCTTTCTTT.

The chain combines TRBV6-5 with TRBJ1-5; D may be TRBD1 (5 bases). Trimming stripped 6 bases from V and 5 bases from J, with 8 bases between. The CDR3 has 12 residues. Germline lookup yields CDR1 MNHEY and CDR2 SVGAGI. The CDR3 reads CASRTGDQPQHF. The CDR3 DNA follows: TGTGCCAGCAGAACAGGAGATCAGCCCCAGCATTTT.

The DNA of the CDR3 is TGTGCCAGCAGCGCCCCACGGGAGGGGGCCGACACAGATACGCAGTATTTT. Translating gives CASSAPREGADTDTQYF. The chain couples TRBV9 to TRBJ2-3; maybe TRBD2 (8 bases). The V end was cut by 3 bases, the J end by 2 bases, with 19 bases between. This CDR3 region has 17 residues. Germline CDR1 is SGDLS and CDR2 is YYNGEE.

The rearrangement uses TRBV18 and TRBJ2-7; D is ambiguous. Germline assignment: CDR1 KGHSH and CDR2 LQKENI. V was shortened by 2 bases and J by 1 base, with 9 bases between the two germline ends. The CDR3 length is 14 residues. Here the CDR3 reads CASSPTGSSYEQYF. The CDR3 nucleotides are TGTGCCAGCTCACCAACCGGGTCATCCTACGAGCAGTACTTC.

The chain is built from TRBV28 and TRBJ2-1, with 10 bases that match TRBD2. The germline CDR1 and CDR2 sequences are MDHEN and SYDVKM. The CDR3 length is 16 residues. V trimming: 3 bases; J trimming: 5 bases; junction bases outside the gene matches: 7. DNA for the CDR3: TGTGCCAGCAGTTTGGGACTAGCGAGAAAAAACAATGAGCAGTTCTTC. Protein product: CASSLGLARKNNEQFF.

The CDR3 DNA reads TGTGCCAGCAGCTCCACCGGGATAACCTCAGATACGCAGTATTTT. Translated: CASSSTGITSDTQYF. The chain links TRBV7-3 to TRBJ2-3, with D perhaps matching TRBD2 (5 bases). Deletions cut 4 bases from V and 4 bases from J, with 15 bases between. Germline CDR1 is SGHTA and CDR2 is FQGTGA. The CDR3 has 15 residues.

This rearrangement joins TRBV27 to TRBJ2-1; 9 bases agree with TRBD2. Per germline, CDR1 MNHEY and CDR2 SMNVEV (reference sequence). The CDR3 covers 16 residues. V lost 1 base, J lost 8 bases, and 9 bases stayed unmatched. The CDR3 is CASSLLRSSGTDEQFF. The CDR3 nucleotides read TGTGCCAGCAGTTTATTGAGGTCTAGCGGGACTGATGAGCAGTTCTTC.

CDR3 DNA: TGTGCCAGTAGTGGGGGAGGGATAAATGAGCAGTTCTTC. Amino acids: CASSGGGINEQFF. The J gene is TRBJ2-1, the V gene TRBV19; TRBD2 agrees at 7 bases. Germline V gene data show CDR1 as LNHDA and CDR2 as SQIVND (reference sequence). The V and J ends lost 5 bases and 7 bases, in that order; junction bases with no gene match: 5. CDR3 length: 13 amino acids.

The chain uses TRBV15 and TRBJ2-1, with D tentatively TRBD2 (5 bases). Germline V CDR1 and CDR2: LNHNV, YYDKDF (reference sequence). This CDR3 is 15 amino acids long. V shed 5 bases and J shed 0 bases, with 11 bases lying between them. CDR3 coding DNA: TGTGCCACCAGCGGAAGCGGAAGCTCCTACAATGAGCAGTTCTTC. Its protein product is CATSGSGSSYNEQFF.

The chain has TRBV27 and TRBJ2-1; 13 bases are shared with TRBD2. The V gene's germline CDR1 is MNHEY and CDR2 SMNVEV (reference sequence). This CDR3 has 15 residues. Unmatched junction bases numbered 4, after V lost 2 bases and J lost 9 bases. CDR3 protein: CASSLILAGGPEQFF. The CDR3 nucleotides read TGTGCCAGCAGTTTAATACTAGCGGGAGGGCCTGAGCAGTTCTTC.

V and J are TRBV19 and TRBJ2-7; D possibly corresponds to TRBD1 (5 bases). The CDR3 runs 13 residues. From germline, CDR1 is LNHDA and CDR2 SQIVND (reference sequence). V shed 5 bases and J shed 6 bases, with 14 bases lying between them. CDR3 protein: CASSLSQGFEQYF. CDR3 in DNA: TGTGCCAGTAGTTTATCGCAGGGTTTCGAGCAGTACTTC.

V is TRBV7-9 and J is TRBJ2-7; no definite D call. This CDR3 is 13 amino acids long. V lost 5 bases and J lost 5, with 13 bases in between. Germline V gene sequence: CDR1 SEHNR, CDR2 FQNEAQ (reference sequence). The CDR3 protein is CASSPSAVDEQYF. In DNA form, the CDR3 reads TGTGCCAGCAGCCCCAGTGCTGTCGACGAGCAGTACTTC.

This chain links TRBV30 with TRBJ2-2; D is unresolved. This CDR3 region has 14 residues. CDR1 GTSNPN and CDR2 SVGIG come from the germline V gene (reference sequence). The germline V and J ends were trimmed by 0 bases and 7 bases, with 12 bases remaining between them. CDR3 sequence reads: CAWSVSPGGGELFF. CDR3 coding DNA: TGTGCCTGGAGTGTATCCCCCGGTGGCGGGGAGCTGTTTTTT. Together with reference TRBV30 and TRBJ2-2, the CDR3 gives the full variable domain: SQTIHQWPATLVQPVGSPLSLECTVEGTSNPNLYWYRQAAGRGLQLLFYSVGIGQISSEVPQNLSASRPQDRQFILSSKKLLLSDSGFYLCAWSVSPGGGELFFGEGSRLTVL.

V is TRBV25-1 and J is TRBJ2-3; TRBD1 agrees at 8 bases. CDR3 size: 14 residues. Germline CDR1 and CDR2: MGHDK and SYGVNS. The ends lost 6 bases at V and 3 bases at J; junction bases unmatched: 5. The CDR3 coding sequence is TGTGCCAGCAGGGACAGGGCGGGAACAGATACGCAGTATTTT. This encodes CASRDRAGTDTQYF.

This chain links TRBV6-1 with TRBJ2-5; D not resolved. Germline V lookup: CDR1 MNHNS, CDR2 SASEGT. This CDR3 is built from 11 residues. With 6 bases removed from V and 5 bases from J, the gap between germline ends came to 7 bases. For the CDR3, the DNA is TGTGCCAGCAGGGCGCGGGAGACCCAGTACTTC. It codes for CASRARETQYF.

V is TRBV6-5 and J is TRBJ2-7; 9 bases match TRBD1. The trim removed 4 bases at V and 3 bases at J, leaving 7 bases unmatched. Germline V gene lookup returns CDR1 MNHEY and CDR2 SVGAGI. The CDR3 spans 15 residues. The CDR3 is CASSFYTGQGYEQYF. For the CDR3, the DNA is TGTGCCAGCAGTTTCTACACGGGACAGGGCTACGAGCAGTACTTC.

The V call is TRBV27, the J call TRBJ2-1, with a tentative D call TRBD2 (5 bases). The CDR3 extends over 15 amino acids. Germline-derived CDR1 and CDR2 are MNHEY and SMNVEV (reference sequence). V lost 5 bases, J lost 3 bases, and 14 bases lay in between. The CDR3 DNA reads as TGTGCCAGCAGTGCCTTAAGCGGAAACTACAATGAGCAGTTCTTC. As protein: CASSALSGNYNEQFF.

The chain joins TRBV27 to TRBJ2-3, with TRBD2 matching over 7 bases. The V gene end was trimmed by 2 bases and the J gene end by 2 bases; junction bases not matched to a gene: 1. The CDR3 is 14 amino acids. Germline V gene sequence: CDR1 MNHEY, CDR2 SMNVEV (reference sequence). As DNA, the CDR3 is TGTGCCAGCAGTTTAGCGGGAGCCACAGATACGCAGTATTTT. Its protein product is CASSLAGATDTQYF.

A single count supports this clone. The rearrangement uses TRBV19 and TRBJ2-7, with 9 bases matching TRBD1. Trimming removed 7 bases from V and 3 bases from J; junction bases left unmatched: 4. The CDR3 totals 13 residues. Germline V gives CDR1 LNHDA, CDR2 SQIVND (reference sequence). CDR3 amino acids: CASKGTGLYEQYF. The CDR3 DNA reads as TGTGCCAGTAAAGGGACAGGGCTCTACGAGCAGTACTTC. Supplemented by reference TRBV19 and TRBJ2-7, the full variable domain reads DGGITQSPKYLFRKEGQNVTLSCEQNLNHDAMYWYRQDPGQGLRLIYYSQIVNDFQKGDIAEGYSVSREKKESFPLTVTSAQKNPTAFYLCASKGTGLYEQYFGPGTRLTVT.

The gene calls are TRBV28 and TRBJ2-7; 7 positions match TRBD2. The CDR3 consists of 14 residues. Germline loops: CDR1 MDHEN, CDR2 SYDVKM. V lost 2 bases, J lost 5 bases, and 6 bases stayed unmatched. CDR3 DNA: TGTGCCAGCAGTTTAGGCGGGAGCGAAAACGAGCAGTACTTC. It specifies CASSLGGSENEQYF.

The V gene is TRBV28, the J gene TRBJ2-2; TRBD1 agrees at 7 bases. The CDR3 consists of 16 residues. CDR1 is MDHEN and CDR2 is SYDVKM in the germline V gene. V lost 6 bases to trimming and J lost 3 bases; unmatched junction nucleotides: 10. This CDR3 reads CASRLPITGDTGELFF. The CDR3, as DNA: TGTGCCAGCAGGCTACCGATTACAGGGGACACCGGGGAGCTGTTTTTT.

The CDR3 DNA follows: TGTGCCAGCAGTTTGACTGGCGCAGGGATGCAGTACTTC. It translates to CASSLTGAGMQYF. The genes are TRBV28 and TRBJ2-7; the D gene is possibly TRBD1 (5 bases). V was pared by 3 bases and J by 9 bases, with 15 bases between. The CDR3 totals 13 residues. From germline, CDR1 is MDHEN and CDR2 SYDVKM.

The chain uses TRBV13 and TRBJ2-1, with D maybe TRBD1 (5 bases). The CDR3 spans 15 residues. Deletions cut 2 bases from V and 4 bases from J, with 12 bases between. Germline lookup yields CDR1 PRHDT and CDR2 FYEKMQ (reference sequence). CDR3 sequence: CASSLYLGDYNEQFF. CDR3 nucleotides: TGTGCCAGCAGCTTATATCTAGGGGATTACAATGAGCAGTTCTTC.

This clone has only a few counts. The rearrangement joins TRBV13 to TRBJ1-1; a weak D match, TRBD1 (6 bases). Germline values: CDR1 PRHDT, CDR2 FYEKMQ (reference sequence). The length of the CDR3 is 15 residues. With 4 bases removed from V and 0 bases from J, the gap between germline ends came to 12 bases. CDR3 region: CASSYSGTMNTEAFF. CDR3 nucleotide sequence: TGTGCCAGCAGCTACTCCGGGACAATGAACACTGAAGCTTTCTTT. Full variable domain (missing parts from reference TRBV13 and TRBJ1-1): AAGVIQSPRHLIKEKRETATLKCYPIPRHDTVYWYQQGPGQDPQFLISFYEKMQSDKGSIPDRFSAQQFSDYHSELNMSSLELGDSALYFCASSYSGTMNTEAFFGQGTRLTVV.